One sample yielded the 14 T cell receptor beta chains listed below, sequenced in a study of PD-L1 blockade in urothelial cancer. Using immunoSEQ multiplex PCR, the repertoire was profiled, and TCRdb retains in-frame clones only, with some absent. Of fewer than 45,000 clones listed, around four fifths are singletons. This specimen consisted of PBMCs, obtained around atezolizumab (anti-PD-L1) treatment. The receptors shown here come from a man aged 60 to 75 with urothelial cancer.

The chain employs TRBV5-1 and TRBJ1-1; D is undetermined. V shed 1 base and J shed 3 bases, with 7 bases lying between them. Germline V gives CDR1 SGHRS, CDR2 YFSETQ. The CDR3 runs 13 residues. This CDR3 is CASSLNQYTEAFF. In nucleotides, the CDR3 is TGCGCCAGCAGCTTGAACCAGTACACTGAAGCTTTCTTT.

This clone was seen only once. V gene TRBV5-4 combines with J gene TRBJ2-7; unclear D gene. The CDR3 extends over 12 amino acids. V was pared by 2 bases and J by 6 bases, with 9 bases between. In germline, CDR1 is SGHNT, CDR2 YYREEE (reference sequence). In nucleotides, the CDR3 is TGTGCCAGCAGCTTTAGTCCGAGCGAGCAGTACTTC. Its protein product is CASSFSPSEQYF.

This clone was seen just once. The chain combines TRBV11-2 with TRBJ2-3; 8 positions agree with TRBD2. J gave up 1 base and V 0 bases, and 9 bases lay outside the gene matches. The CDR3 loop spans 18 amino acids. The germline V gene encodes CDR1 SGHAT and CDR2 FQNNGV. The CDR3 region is CASSLERGGLGGTDTQYF. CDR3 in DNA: TGTGCCAGCAGCTTAGAGAGGGGGGGACTAGGAGGCACAGATACGCAGTATTTT.

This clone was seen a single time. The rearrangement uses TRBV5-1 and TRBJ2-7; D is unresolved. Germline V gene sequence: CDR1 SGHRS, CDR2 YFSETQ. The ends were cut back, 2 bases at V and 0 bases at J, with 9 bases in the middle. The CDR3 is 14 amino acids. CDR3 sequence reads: CASSFDESSYEQYF. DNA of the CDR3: TGCGCCAGCAGCTTCGATGAGAGCTCCTACGAGCAGTACTTC.

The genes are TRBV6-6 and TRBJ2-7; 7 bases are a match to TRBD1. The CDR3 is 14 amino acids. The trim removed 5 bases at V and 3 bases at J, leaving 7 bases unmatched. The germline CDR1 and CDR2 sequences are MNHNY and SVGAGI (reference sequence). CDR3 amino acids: CASSVRDRNYEQYF. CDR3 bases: TGTGCCAGCAGTGTCCGGGACAGAAACTACGAGCAGTACTTC.

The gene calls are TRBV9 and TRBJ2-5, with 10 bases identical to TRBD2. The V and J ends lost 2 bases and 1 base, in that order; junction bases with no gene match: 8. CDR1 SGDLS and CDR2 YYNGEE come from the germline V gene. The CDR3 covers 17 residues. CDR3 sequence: CASSVALAGGPQETQYF. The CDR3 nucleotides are TGTGCCAGCAGCGTGGCTTTAGCGGGAGGCCCCCAAGAGACCCAGTACTTC.

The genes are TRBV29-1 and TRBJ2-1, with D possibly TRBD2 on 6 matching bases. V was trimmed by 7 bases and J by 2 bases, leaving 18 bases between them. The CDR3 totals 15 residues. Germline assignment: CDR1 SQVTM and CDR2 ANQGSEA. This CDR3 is CSAPSGPGAYNEQFF. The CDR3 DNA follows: TGCAGCGCCCCCTCGGGGCCGGGGGCCTACAATGAGCAGTTCTTC.

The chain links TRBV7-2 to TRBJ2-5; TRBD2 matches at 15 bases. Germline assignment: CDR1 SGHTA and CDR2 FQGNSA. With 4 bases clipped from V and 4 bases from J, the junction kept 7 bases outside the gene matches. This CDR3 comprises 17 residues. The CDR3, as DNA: TGTGCCAGCAGCTCGGGACTAGCGGGGGGCTCCGGAGAGACCCAGTACTTC. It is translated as CASSSGLAGGSGETQYF.

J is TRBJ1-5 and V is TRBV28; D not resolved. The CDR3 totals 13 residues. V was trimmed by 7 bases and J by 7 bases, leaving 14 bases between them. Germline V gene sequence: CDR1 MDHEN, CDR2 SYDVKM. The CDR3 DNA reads TGTGCCAGCACCCCTCAATTAGCACAGCCCCAGCATTTT. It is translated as CASTPQLAQPQHF.

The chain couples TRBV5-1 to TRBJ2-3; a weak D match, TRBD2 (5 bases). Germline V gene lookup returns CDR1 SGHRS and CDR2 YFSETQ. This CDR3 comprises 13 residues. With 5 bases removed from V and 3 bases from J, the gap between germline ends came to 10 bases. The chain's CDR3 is CASRWKRTDTQYF. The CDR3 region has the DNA TGCGCCAGCAGATGGAAGCGGACAGATACGCAGTATTTT.

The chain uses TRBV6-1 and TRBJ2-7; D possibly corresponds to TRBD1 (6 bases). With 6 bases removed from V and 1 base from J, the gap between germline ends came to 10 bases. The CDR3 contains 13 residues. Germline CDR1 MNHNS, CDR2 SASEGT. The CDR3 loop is CASRPRGSYEQYF. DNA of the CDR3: TGTGCCAGCAGGCCCAGGGGATCCTACGAGCAGTACTTC.

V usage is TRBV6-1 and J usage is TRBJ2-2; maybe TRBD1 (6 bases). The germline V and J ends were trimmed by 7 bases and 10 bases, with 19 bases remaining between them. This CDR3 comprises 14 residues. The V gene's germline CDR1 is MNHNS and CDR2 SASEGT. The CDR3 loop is CASIRQGSLMELFF. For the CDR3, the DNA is TGTGCCAGCATCCGCCAGGGGTCGCTCATGGAGCTGTTTTTT.

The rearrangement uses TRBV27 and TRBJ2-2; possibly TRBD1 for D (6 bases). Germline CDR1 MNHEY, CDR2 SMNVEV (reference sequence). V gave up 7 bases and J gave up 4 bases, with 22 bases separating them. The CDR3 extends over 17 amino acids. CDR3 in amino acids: CASTSVSIGGFTGELFF. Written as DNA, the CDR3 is TGTGCCAGCACTTCGGTTTCCATTGGGGGCTTCACCGGGGAGCTGTTTTTT.

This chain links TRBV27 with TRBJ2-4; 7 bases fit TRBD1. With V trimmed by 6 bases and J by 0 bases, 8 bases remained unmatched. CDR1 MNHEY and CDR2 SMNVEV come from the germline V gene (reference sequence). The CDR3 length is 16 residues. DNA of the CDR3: TGTGCCAGCAGATGCCCCCCAGGGGGAGCCAAAAACATTCAGTACTTC. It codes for CASRCPPGGAKNIQYF.